This T cell receptor beta chain was identified during a study of type 1 and type 2 diabetes patients. Genomic DNA was the PCR template. The TCR beta CDR3 region was amplified using 30 forward and 13 reverse primers. From the multiplex PCR reads, TCRdb called clonotypes with MiXCR, one entry per CDR3 protein. In the table there are about 270,000 distinct CDR3 sequences, around 47% of which are singletons. Sequencing input: peripheral blood mononuclear cells (PBMCs). The TCR sequence derives from a young man with type 2 diabetes.

Here the CDR3 reads CASNLKDGNTQYF. CDR3 bases: TGTGCCAGCAACCTCAAGGATGGAAATACGCAGTATTTT. The J gene is TRBJ2-3, the V gene TRBV6-6; D unclear. V lost 7 bases and J lost 7, with 15 bases in between. The germline V gene has CDR1 MNHNY and CDR2 SVGAGI (reference sequence). The CDR3 runs to 13 residues.